One sample yielded the 2 T cell receptor beta chains listed below, sequenced in a study of PD-1 blockade in classical Hodgkin lymphoma. The time point here: cycle 4 day 1 (C4D1), after five to seven weeks of nivolumab. Every patient relapsed after autologous stem cell transplantation, and brentuximab vedotin exposure varied. Method: immunoSEQ multiplex PCR; TCRdb's copy keeps in-frame clones and lacks some. The sample yields 20,000 to 25,000 clones, 70% to 75% seen once. Specimen: peripheral blood mononuclear cells (PBMCs), collected before the fourth cycle of nivolumab. The source is a human donor with classical Hodgkin lymphoma.

The V call is TRBV27, the J call TRBJ1-5; D is undetermined. CDR1 and CDR2 from the germline V gene are MNHEY and SMNVEV (reference sequence). This CDR3 is built from 16 residues. Between the trimmed V and J ends, which lost 4 bases and 1 base, there was a span of 14 bases. The CDR3 loop reads CASSSLGDGSNQPQHF. CDR3 DNA: TGTGCCAGCAGTTCATTGGGTGATGGCAGCAATCAGCCCCAGCATTTT.

The V call is TRBV5-4, the J call TRBJ1-1; no clear D gene. Trimming took 1 base from V and 3 from J, leaving 7 bases between them. The CDR3 sequence is 13 residues long. Looked up from germline, CDR1 is SGHNT and CDR2 is YYREEE (reference sequence). In nucleotides, the CDR3 is TGTGCCAGCAGCTTGAGTGAGTACACTGAAGCTTTCTTT. This codes for CASSLSEYTEAFF.